The 14 T cell receptor beta chains in this list originate from one sample, sequenced in a study of Graves' ophthalmopathy and Graves' hyperthyroidism. RNA served as the template for amplifying TCR beta CDR3 regions. HTBI-primed RT-PCR formed the first round, and a multiplex PCR formed the second. TCRdb fed the multiplex PCR reads into MiXCR, producing one record per CDR3 protein. The sample holds 260,000 or so distinct CDR3 sequences, approximately 42% seen once. Sequences were obtained from peripheral blood. All receptors derive from an adult man with Graves' ophthalmopathy.

The chain recombines TRBV2 with TRBJ2-6; D is possibly TRBD1 or TRBD2 (5 bases each). Germline V lookup: CDR1 SNHLY, CDR2 FYNNEI. CDR3 size: 13 residues. V gave up 7 bases and J gave up 3 bases, with 7 bases separating them. Written as DNA, the CDR3 is TGTGCCAGCAAGAGGGGTGGGGCCAACGTCCTGACTTTC. It specifies CASKRGGANVLTF.

This rearrangement joins TRBV5-4 to TRBJ2-5; a weak D match, TRBD1 (6 bases). There are 15 residues in the CDR3. Looked up from germline, CDR1 is SGHNT and CDR2 is YYREEE (reference sequence). Trimming took off 0 bases at V and 4 bases at J, with 13 bases between the two ends. The CDR3 here is CASSLGQDLRETQYF. The CDR3 DNA follows: TGTGCCAGCAGCTTGGGACAGGACTTAAGAGAGACCCAGTACTTC.

The chain links TRBV3-1 to TRBJ2-6; 7 positions agree with TRBD1. Trimming removed 6 bases from V and 0 bases from J; junction bases left unmatched: 5. In germline, CDR1 is LGHDT, CDR2 YNNKEL (reference sequence). The CDR3 contains 16 residues. CDR3 DNA sequence: TGTGCCAGCAGTCCGACAGGGTTCTCTGGGGCCAACGTCCTGACTTTC. The encoded protein is CASSPTGFSGANVLTF.

This clonotype showed up just a few times. The chain couples TRBV29-1 to TRBJ2-7, with TRBD2 matching 9 bases. Germline V gene data show CDR1 as SQVTM and CDR2 as ANQGSEA. The length of the CDR3 is 16 residues. Trimming at V came to 1 base and at J to 2 bases, leaving 9 bases not matched to a gene. The CDR3 is CSVEGLRGGLPYEQYF. The CDR3 DNA reads TGCAGCGTTGAAGGTTTGCGGGGGGGCCTACCCTACGAGCAGTACTTC.

This clonotype was seen only a few times. The rearrangement links TRBV11-2 to TRBJ1-2; a possible D gene is TRBD1 (5 bases). Germline CDR1 and CDR2: SGHAT and FQNNGV. The CDR3 totals 15 residues. V lost 1 base to trimming and J lost 2 bases, with 11 bases between them. CDR3 sequence (DNA): TGTGCCAGCAGCTTAGGCGGAGGGGCAAACTATGGCTACACCTTC. This translates into CASSLGGGANYGYTF.

The chain joins TRBV5-8 to TRBJ2-7, with 9 bases lining up with TRBD1. This CDR3 is built from 14 residues. The germline gives CDR1 SGHTS, CDR2 YDEGEE. Unmatched junction bases numbered 7, after V lost 4 bases and J lost 5 bases. The CDR3 DNA sequence: TGTGCCAGCAGCCCGGACAGGGGTGGGAACGAGCAGTACTTC. Protein product: CASSPDRGGNEQYF. The full variable domain, rest sourced from reference TRBV5-8 and TRBJ2-7, is EAGVTQSPTHLIKTRGQQATLRCSPISGHTSVYWYQQALGLGLQFLLWYDEGEERNRGNFPPRFSGRQFPNYSSELNVNALELEDSALYLCASSPDRGGNEQYFGPGTRLTVT.

The J gene is TRBJ2-7, the V gene TRBV7-6; D is possibly TRBD2 (6 bases). Trimming removed 5 bases at V and 5 bases at J, with 16 bases between. This CDR3 contains 14 residues. The V gene's germline CDR1 is SGHVS and CDR2 FNYEAQ. CDR3 sequence reads: CASSPGGGKNEQYF. In DNA, the CDR3 is TGTGCCAGCAGCCCCGGGGGTGGGAAAAACGAGCAGTACTTC.

The sample holds many counts of this clonotype. V usage is TRBV15 and J usage is TRBJ1-1; the D gene is possibly TRBD1 (5 bases). The CDR3 length is 15 residues. Germline V gene lookup returns CDR1 LNHNV and CDR2 YYDKDF (reference sequence). Trimming shortened V by 1 base and J by 0 bases, and 9 bases separated the two germline ends. Here the CDR3 DNA reads TGTGCCACCAGCAGAGTCCGGGGCATGAACACTGAAGCTTTCTTT. This translates into CATSRVRGMNTEAFF. Variable domain in full (rest from reference TRBV15 and TRBJ1-1): DAMVIQNPRYQVTQFGKPVTLSCSQTLNHNVMYWYQQKSSQAPKLLFHYYDKDFNNEADTPDNFQSRRPNTSFCFLDIRSPGLGDTAMYLCATSRVRGMNTEAFFGQGTRLTVV.

This clonotype was observed many times. The J gene is TRBJ1-5, the V gene TRBV7-9; unclear D gene. This CDR3 region has 12 residues. V lost 1 base and J 7 bases, leaving 5 bases between the germline ends. Germline V CDR1 and CDR2: SEHNR, FQNEAQ (reference sequence). The CDR3 region is CASSLEVQPQHF. CDR3 DNA sequence: TGTGCCAGCAGCTTAGAGGTCCAGCCCCAGCATTTT.

The V and J genes are TRBV6-5 and TRBJ2-7; 10 nucleotides align to TRBD1. Germline trimming cut 6 bases from V and 2 bases from J; bases unmatched to any gene: 7. The CDR3 covers 15 residues. Germline loops: CDR1 MNHEY, CDR2 SVGAGI. In DNA, the CDR3 is TGTGCCAGCAGCCGCCTCGGACAGGGGGCCTACGAGCAGTACTTC. This encodes CASSRLGQGAYEQYF.

V and J are TRBV20-1 and TRBJ1-1, with TRBD1 as a possible D gene (6 bases). Germline-derived CDR1 and CDR2 are DFQATT and SNEGSKA (reference sequence). V gave up 6 bases and J gave up 6 bases, with 14 bases separating them. The CDR3 totals 12 residues. The CDR3 DNA is TGCAGTGCAGGAGACAGGCCCCCTGAAGCTTTCTTT. Its translation: CSAGDRPPEAFF.

The rearrangement uses TRBV19 and TRBJ2-7; TRBD1 matches 9 bases. This CDR3 has 15 residues. V lost 1 base to trimming and J lost 5 bases; unmatched junction nucleotides: 6. Germline V CDR1 and CDR2: LNHDA, SQIVND (reference sequence). CDR3 region: CASSIVRDRVNEQYF. The CDR3 DNA reads as TGTGCCAGTAGTATAGTCCGGGACAGGGTAAACGAGCAGTACTTC.

The J gene is TRBJ1-1, the V gene TRBV25-1; the match to TRBD1 covers 9 bases. The CDR3 covers 12 residues. V trimming: 10 bases; J trimming: 7 bases; junction bases outside the gene matches: 7. Germline V lookup: CDR1 MGHDK, CDR2 SYGVNS. The DNA of the CDR3 is TGTGCCATCACAGGGGGCGAAGGTGAAGCTTTCTTT. Its protein is CAITGGEGEAFF.

The sample holds many counts of this clonotype. The chain combines TRBV29-1 with TRBJ1-2; 8 nucleotides agree with TRBD1. The CDR3 extends over 13 amino acids. In germline, CDR1 is SQVTM, CDR2 ANQGSEA. V dropped 7 bases and J dropped 2; count of bases not matched to a gene: 6. The CDR3, as DNA: TGCAGCGACCGAAGACAGGGGAACTATGGCTACACCTTC. Translating gives CSDRRQGNYGYTF.